These T cell receptor beta chains were read from a single sample in a study of Ad26.COV2.S vaccination and SARS-CoV-2 variants. TCRdb keeps only in-frame clones here, not all; method: immunoSEQ multiplex PCR. Here the sample spans hundreds of thousands of clones, 80% to 90% being singletons. The specimen comprised peripheral blood, sampled in a trial of Ad26.COV2.S vaccine versus placebo. Receptors were obtained from a person between 18 and 60 years old who received the Ad26.COV2.S COVID-19 vaccine or a placebo. Each CDR3 is given with its conserved first and last residue. A D gene is named only where the DNA matches it firmly. Clone size is stated in some rows and not others, as once, few, many or a class when expanded.

>TRBV5-6|-|-|TRBJ1-2
TGTGCCAGCAGCTTGGCAGGACAGCCCTATGGCTACACCTTC
CASSLAGQPYGYTF
>TRBV30|-|-|TRBJ2-5
TGTGCCTTACGCAAAGCAGGGGGGGAGACCCAGTACTTC
CALRKAGGETQYF
>TRBV11-2|-|-|TRBJ1-1
TGTGCCAGCAGCTTAGATATAGGAAACACTGAAGCTTTCTTT
CASSLDIGNTEAFF
>TRBV30|-|TRBD1|TRBJ1-4
TGTGCCTGGAGTCAGACAGGGGTTCATGAAAAACTGTTTTTT
CAWSQTGVHEKLFF
>TRBV28|once|TRBD2|TRBJ2-1
TGTGCCAGCAGTTCAAGACTAGCGGGGGGCTACAATGAGCAGTTCTTC
CASSSRLAGGYNEQFF
>TRBV6-2/TRBV6-3|-|TRBD2|TRBJ2-5
TGTGCCAGCAGTTACTCGATTAGCGGGGGAGGAGAGACCCAGTACTTC
CASSYSISGGGETQYF
>TRBV5-6|-|-|TRBJ1-2
TGTGCCAGCAGGGCTGATTTGCGGGGAATTAACTATGGCTACACCTTC
CASRADLRGINYGYTF
>TRBV28|-|TRBD1|TRBJ1-2
TGTGCCAGCAGAGCCACAGGGGGCGATAACTATGGCTACACCTTC
CASRATGGDNYGYTF
>TRBV7-8|-|-|TRBJ2-7
TGTGCCAGCAGCTTAGCATGGGGGAAGGGGCCCTACGAGCAGTACTTC
CASSLAWGKGPYEQYF
>TRBV5-4|-|-|TRBJ2-5
TGTGCCAGCAGCTTGGGTCGGGGTCAAGAGACCCAGTACTTC
CASSLGRGQETQYF
>TRBV12-3/TRBV12-4|-|-|TRBJ1-3
TGTGCCAGCAGGGGAACCTCTGGAAACACCATATATTTT
CASRGTSGNTIYF
>TRBV18|-|TRBD1|TRBJ1-6
TGTGCCAGCTCACTACCGGCAGGGGGGTCTAATTCACCCCTCCACTTT
CASSLPAGGSNSPLHF
>TRBV30|-|-|TRBJ1-5
TGTGCCTGGAGTGTAGGCCTTAGCAATCAGCCCCAGCATTTT
CAWSVGLSNQPQHF
>TRBV15|-|TRBD1|TRBJ2-5
TGTGCCACCAGCAGAGAACCCGGGACAGGGAATCAAGAGACCCAGTACTTC
CATSREPGTGNQETQYF
>TRBV18|-|-|TRBJ2-2
TGTGCCAGCTCAGTCGGGGCTTTTACCGGGGAGCTGTTTTTT
CASSVGAFTGELFF
>TRBV14|few|TRBD1|TRBJ2-7
TGTGCCAGCAGCGATTGGACAGGGCCCTACGAGCAGTACTTC
CASSDWTGPYEQYF
>TRBV2|-|TRBD1|TRBJ1-5
TGTGCCAGCAGTAGACGACAGGGGAGTAGCAATCAGCCCCAGCATTTT
CASSRRQGSSNQPQHF
>TRBV9|-|-|TRBJ2-3
TGTGCCAGCAGCGTAGTTGGGGGGCCGGTCACAGATACGCAGTATTTT
CASSVVGGPVTDTQYF
>TRBV6-5|once|TRBD2|TRBJ2-1
TGTGCCAGCAGTTTAGCGGGTTTGGGCTACAATGAGCAGTTCTTC
CASSLAGLGYNEQFF
>TRBV11-2|-|TRBD2|TRBJ2-3
TGTGCCAGCTCCTCCTTTAGCGGGGTGGCGGCAGATACGCAGTATTTT
CASSSFSGVAADTQYF
>TRBV2|-|-|TRBJ2-7
TGTGCCAGCAGTGGGATGGGGCCCCCGAGCGAGCAGTACTTC
CASSGMGPPSEQYF
>TRBV5-1|-|-|TRBJ2-1
TGCGCCAGCAGGCCGGAGGGGGATGAGCAGTTCTTC
CASRPEGDEQFF
>TRBV5-1|-|-|TRBJ1-6
TGCGCCAGCAGCTTGAGGCAGGGGTCGGGAAATTCACCCCTCCACTTT
CASSLRQGSGNSPLHF
>TRBV5-1|-|-|TRBJ2-7
TGCGCCAGCAGGGACCAAACCTACGAGCAGTACTTC
CASRDQTYEQYF
>TRBV6-1|-|TRBD1|TRBJ1-2
TGTGCCAGCAGTGAAATGGAGGGGGCGCTTACCACTAACTATGGCTACACCTTC
CASSEMEGALTTNYGYTF
>TRBV1|-|-|TRBJ2-3
TGCACCAGCAGCCGGGGGACTAGCGGGGGCCTCAGCACAGATACGCAGTATTTT
CTSSRGTSGGLSTDTQYF
>TRBV7-2|-|-|TRBJ2-7
TGTGCCAGCAGCGCCGCCCCTTCCTACGAGCAGTACTTC
CASSAAPSYEQYF
>TRBV27|-|-|TRBJ1-5
TGTGCCAGCAGTTTAGAGGGAGATAGCAATCAGCCCCAGCATTTT
CASSLEGDSNQPQHF
>TRBV5-6|-|-|TRBJ1-5
TGTGCCAGCAGCCAAGGGGATTATAGCAATCAGCCCCAGCATTTT
CASSQGDYSNQPQHF